This is a list of T cell receptor beta chains from one sample in a study of shared clonotypes between healthy human individuals. The method was immunoSEQ multiplex PCR; TCRdb's version includes in-frame clones alone and lacks a portion of them. The data show around 580,000 clones, roughly 98% seen once. The sequenced sample consisted of naive CD8+ T cells sorted from blood. The receptors derive from a man aged 25-45 years in good health. Both conserved end residues are part of each CDR3. The D gene is left open where the match is weak. Rows may omit the clone size; those that give it use once, few, many or a size class.

cdr3_length	v_call	d_call	j_call	clone_size	cdr3_nt	cdr3_aa
15	TRBV19	TRBD2	TRBJ2-1	NA	TGTGCCAGTAGTCTTGGCGGGAGCTCCTACAATGAGCAGTTCTTC	CASSLGGSSYNEQFF
15	TRBV27	TRBD1	TRBJ2-1	NA	TGTGCCAGCAGTATCTACCTTACAGGGGGTCATGAGCAGTTCTTC	CASSIYLTGGHEQFF
13	TRBV2	TRBD1	TRBJ1-5	NA	TGTGCCACGGGAGCCCAGGGGGATCAGCCCCAGCATTTT	CATGAQGDQPQHF
14	TRBV4-1	NA	TRBJ2-1	NA	TGCGCCAGCAGCCTACCTGGGGGGGGCTCTGAGCAGTTCTTC	CASSLPGGGSEQFF
13	TRBV5-4	TRBD1	TRBJ1-1	NA	TGTGCCAGTCGAGGACAGGGGTCCACTGAAGCTTTCTTT	CASRGQGSTEAFF
14	TRBV11-2	NA	TRBJ2-7	NA	TGTGCCAGCAGCCCCAACCCGGGAGAGGGCGAGCAGTACTTC	CASSPNPGEGEQYF
17	TRBV6-1	TRBD1	TRBJ2-3	NA	TGTGCCAGCAGTGACCTACCCCGGACAGGGTTGGCAGATACGCAGTATTTT	CASSDLPRTGLADTQYF
15	TRBV6-1	NA	TRBJ2-5	NA	TGTGCCAGCAGTGAAAGGAGGTCGGGGCAAGAGACCCAGTACTTC	CASSERRSGQETQYF
15	TRBV27	TRBD2	TRBJ2-4	NA	TGTGCCAGCAGTGACATCCGGGACTATAAAAACATTCAGTACTTC	CASSDIRDYKNIQYF
17	TRBV7-6	NA	TRBJ2-1	NA	TGTGCCAGCAGCCCACGGGGGGCAGGGGGCCACAGGAGTGAGCAGTTCTTC	CASSPRGAGGHRSEQFF
13	TRBV28	NA	TRBJ1-1	once	TGTGCCAGCAGTTTCAGGGTTACATCTGAAGCTTTCTTT	CASSFRVTSEAFF
12	TRBV27	TRBD1	TRBJ1-2	NA	TGTGCCAGCGGAAAGACAGGGAATGGCTACACCTTC	CASGKTGNGYTF
18	TRBV7-9	TRBD2	TRBJ2-6	once	TGTGCCAGCAGGCCTGCCGGAGCGGGAGGGCCTGGGGCCAACGTCCTGACTTTC	CASRPAGAGGPGANVLTF
13	TRBV30	NA	TRBJ2-7	NA	TGTGCCTGGGCCGAAACAGGGAATTACGAGCAGTACTTC	CAWAETGNYEQYF
16	TRBV25-1	TRBD2	TRBJ2-1	NA	TGTGCCAGCAGTGATCCTACTAGCGGGGCCTACAATGAGCAGTTCTTC	CASSDPTSGAYNEQFF
16	TRBV2	TRBD2	TRBJ2-7	NA	TGTGCCAGCAACAATATCCTAGCGGGAGGAAGGAACGAGCAGTACTTC	CASNNILAGGRNEQYF
13	TRBV19	NA	TRBJ2-1	NA	TGTGCCAGTAGCCCTCACAGCGATATTGAGCAGTTCTTC	CASSPHSDIEQFF
15	TRBV11-2	TRBD2	TRBJ2-7	NA	TGTGCCAGCAGCTTTGGACCGGGGGGATCCTACGAGCAGTACTTC	CASSFGPGGSYEQYF
14	TRBV27	NA	TRBJ2-1	NA	TGTGCCAGCAGTTTGCAAAACCCGGGGGTTGAGCAGTTCTTC	CASSLQNPGVEQFF
14	TRBV2	NA	TRBJ2-3	NA	TGTGCCAGCAGTGAAGCCAGGGGTGAAGATACGCAGTATTTT	CASSEARGEDTQYF
13	TRBV7-6	NA	TRBJ1-1	NA	TGTGCCAGCAGCCCGAACAGGGCAACTGAAGCTTTCTTT	CASSPNRATEAFF
12	TRBV7-9	NA	TRBJ2-7	NA	TGTGCCAGCAGCCGTGCGGAGTACGAGCAGTACTTC	CASSRAEYEQYF
14	TRBV28	NA	TRBJ2-2	NA	TGTGCCAGCCGGGACCTGTCAAGCACCGGGGAGCTGTTTTTT	CASRDLSSTGELFF
15	TRBV7-9	TRBD1	TRBJ2-5	once	TGTGCCAGCAGCTTAAAGCTGACAGGGGTAGAGACCCAGTACTTC	CASSLKLTGVETQYF
15	TRBV5-1	TRBD2	TRBJ2-7	NA	TGCGCCAGCAGCCCAGGACTAGCGGGAGAAGGGGAGCAGTACTTC	CASSPGLAGEGEQYF
15	TRBV4-1	TRBD1	TRBJ1-1	NA	TGCGCCAGCAGCCATAACAGGGGGCTTAACACTGAAGCTTTCTTT	CASSHNRGLNTEAFF
17	TRBV4-1	NA	TRBJ1-1	NA	TGCGCCAGCAGCCCACCCGCCGGGACAATCGGGTTCACTGAAGCTTTCTTT	CASSPPAGTIGFTEAFF
12	TRBV29-1	NA	TRBJ2-1	NA	TGCAGCGTCGCGAGGCTTGACAATGAGCAGTTCTTC	CSVARLDNEQFF
15	TRBV4-1	TRBD1	TRBJ2-7	NA	TGCGCCAGCAGCCAACCCGGGACAGGATACTACGAGCAGTACTTC	CASSQPGTGYYEQYF
14	TRBV28	NA	TRBJ2-7	NA	TGTGCCAGCAGTCTAATAAAGGGCCTCTACGAGCAGTACTTC	CASSLIKGLYEQYF
13	TRBV29-1	NA	TRBJ2-3	NA	TGCAGCGTTTCAGGGGCAGGCACAGATACGCAGTATTTT	CSVSGAGTDTQYF
14	TRBV27	NA	TRBJ2-7	NA	TGTGCCAGCAGTTTACTAGCGTCTAACTACGAGCAGTACTTC	CASSLLASNYEQYF
13	TRBV7-2	NA	TRBJ2-5	NA	TGTGCCAGCAGCTTAAGGGAAAGAGAGACCCAGTACTTC	CASSLRERETQYF
11	TRBV29-1	NA	TRBJ2-1	NA	TGCAGCGTTGAACGGGGATCGGAGCAGTTCTTC	CSVERGSEQFF
16	TRBV7-9	TRBD2	TRBJ2-3	NA	TGTGCCAGCAGCTCAAGACTAGCGGGAGACACAGATACGCAGTATTTT	CASSSRLAGDTDTQYF
13	TRBV29-1	NA	TRBJ2-1	NA	TGCAGCGTTGTAAAGGGGGTACAAAATGAGCAGTTCTTC	CSVVKGVQNEQFF
19	TRBV7-2	TRBD2	TRBJ2-2	NA	TGTGCCAGCAGCTCGCCGGGGACTAGCGGAATCGCGAACACCGGGGAGCTGTTTTTT	CASSSPGTSGIANTGELFF
9	TRBV9	NA	TRBJ1-1	NA	TGTGCCAGCGGCAAACCGGCTTTCTTT	CASGKPAFF
16	TRBV7-2	NA	TRBJ1-1	once	TGTGCCAGCAGCTTAGGGTGGGCCGGACTGAACACTGAAGCTTTCTTT	CASSLGWAGLNTEAFF
15	TRBV11-2	TRBD1	TRBJ2-5	NA	TGTGCCAGCAGTTCTTTCCGGGACAGCCAAGAGACCCAGTACTTC	CASSSFRDSQETQYF
15	TRBV25-1	TRBD2	TRBJ2-1	NA	TGTGCCAGCAGTGAACTAGCGGGGAGCGACAATGAGCAGTTCTTC	CASSELAGSDNEQFF
16	TRBV6-5	TRBD2	TRBJ2-5	NA	TGTGCCAGCAGTTACACCTTAGCGGGAGCTCTAGAGACCCAGTACTTC	CASSYTLAGALETQYF
14	TRBV15	TRBD1	TRBJ1-2	NA	TGTGCCACCAGCAGTCCCGGGACAGGGTTCGGCTACACCTTC	CATSSPGTGFGYTF
14	TRBV25-1	NA	TRBJ2-7	NA	TGTGCCAGCAGTGAATCGATAGGTTCCTACGAGCAGTACTTC	CASSESIGSYEQYF
14	TRBV25-1	NA	TRBJ1-2	NA	TGTGCCAGCAGTGAATTTGGCGGAGACTATGGCTACACCTTC	CASSEFGGDYGYTF
17	TRBV5-1	NA	TRBJ1-1	once	TGCGCCAGCAGCTTGGTGGCCGGGGGGTTTTCCAACACTGAAGCTTTCTTT	CASSLVAGGFSNTEAFF
16	TRBV27	TRBD2	TRBJ2-3	NA	TGTGCCAGCAGGGGAGCGGGAGGGCCATTGGCAGATACGCAGTATTTT	CASRGAGGPLADTQYF
13	TRBV30	NA	TRBJ2-7	NA	TGTGCCTGGAGTGTAGCGGGTGCCTACGAGCAGTACTTC	CAWSVAGAYEQYF
12	TRBV7-9	NA	TRBJ1-1	NA	TGTGCCAGCAGCTTAGAGGACATAGAAGCTTTCTTT	CASSLEDIEAFF
15	TRBV5-4	TRBD1	TRBJ2-2	NA	TGTGCCAGCAGCGCTGGACAGGAGAACACCGGGGAGCTGTTTTTT	CASSAGQENTGELFF